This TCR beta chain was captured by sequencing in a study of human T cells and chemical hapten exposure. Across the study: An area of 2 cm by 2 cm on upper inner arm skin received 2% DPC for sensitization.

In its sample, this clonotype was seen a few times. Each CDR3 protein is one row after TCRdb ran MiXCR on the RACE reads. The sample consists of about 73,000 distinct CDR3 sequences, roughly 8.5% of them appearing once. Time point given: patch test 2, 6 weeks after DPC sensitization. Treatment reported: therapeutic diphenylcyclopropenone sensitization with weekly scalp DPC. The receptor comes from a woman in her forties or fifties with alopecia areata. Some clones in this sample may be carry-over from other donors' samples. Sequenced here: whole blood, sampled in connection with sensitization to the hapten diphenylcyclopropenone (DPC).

This CDR3 is CASSAGTGPAYEQYF. The CDR3 nucleotides are TGTGCCAGTAGTGCCGGGACAGGGCCCGCCTACGAGCAGTACTTC. The chain combines TRBV19 with TRBJ2-7, with 9 nucleotides matching TRBD1. The CDR3 consists of 15 residues. The V and J ends lost 5 bases and 2 bases, in that order; junction bases with no gene match: 7. CDR1 is LNHDA and CDR2 is SQIVND in the germline V gene (reference sequence).